The 21 T cell receptor beta chains listed next were all sequenced from one sample in a study of T cells in narcolepsy. Sequencing used immunoSEQ multiplex PCR; TCRdb keeps in-frame clones, though not all of them. The data show about 30,000 clones, 78% seen once. The material sequenced was CD45RA- memory CD4+ T cells from PBMCs. The receptors stem from a human donor with narcolepsy.

This chain links TRBV6-6 with TRBJ2-1, with TRBD2 matching over 9 bases. The V segment lost 10 bases and the J segment 4 bases; nucleotides outside the gene matches: 11. The CDR3 runs to 15 residues. From germline, CDR1 is MNHNY and CDR2 SVGAGI (reference sequence). CDR3 in amino acids: CATGESGGTYNEQFF. DNA of the CDR3: TGTGCCACAGGCGAAAGCGGGGGGACTTACAATGAGCAGTTCTTC.

This sequence joins TRBV4-2 and TRBJ1-2, with 7 bases aligning to TRBD1. The V and J ends lost 3 bases and 6 bases, in that order; junction bases with no gene match: 7. The CDR3 totals 14 residues. Germline CDR1 and CDR2: LGHNA and YNFKEQ. This CDR3 reads CASSQPGQTDGYTF. As DNA, the CDR3 is TGTGCCAGCAGCCAGCCGGGACAGACGGATGGCTACACCTTC.

The chain combines TRBV30 with TRBJ1-4; D is uncertain. V lost 1 base, J lost 5 bases, and 8 bases lay in between. Germline loops: CDR1 GTSNPN, CDR2 SVGIG (reference sequence). CDR3 length equals 13 residues. The CDR3 DNA is TGTGCCTGGAGTGCCTTGCAAAATGAAAAACTGTTTTTT. It encodes CAWSALQNEKLFF. Based on the CDR3 plus reference TRBV30 and TRBJ1-4, the full variable domain is SQTIHQWPATLVQPVGSPLSLECTVEGTSNPNLYWYRQAAGRGLQLLFYSVGIGQISSEVPQNLSASRPQDRQFILSSKKLLLSDSGFYLCAWSALQNEKLFFGSGTQLSVL.

V usage is TRBV10-3 and J usage is TRBJ2-1; 8 nucleotides agree with TRBD2. J gave up 3 bases and V 3 bases, and 4 bases lay outside the gene matches. From germline, CDR1 is ENHRY and CDR2 SYGVKD. The CDR3 has 15 residues. The CDR3 loop reads CAISEDSGNYNEQFF. The CDR3 nucleotides are TGTGCCATCAGTGAAGATAGCGGGAACTACAATGAGCAGTTCTTC.

The chain employs TRBV7-9 and TRBJ2-7; possible D gene TRBD1, 6 bases. The CDR3 runs to 14 residues. V dropped 6 bases and J dropped 2 bases, with 14 bases sitting between them. Germline V gene sequence: CDR1 SEHNR, CDR2 FQNEAQ (reference sequence). This CDR3 is CASRQDSDTYEQYF. CDR3 nucleotide sequence: TGTGCCAGCAGGCAGGACAGCGATACCTACGAGCAGTACTTC. Filled out from reference TRBV7-9 and TRBJ2-7, the complete variable domain reads DTGVSQNPRHKITKRGQNVTFRCDPISEHNRLYWYRQTLGQGPEFLTYFQNEAQLEKSRLLSDRFSAERPKGSFSTLEIQRTEQGDSAMYLCASRQDSDTYEQYFGPGTRLTVT.

V and J are TRBV6-5 and TRBJ1-5; perhaps TRBD1 as D (6 bases). Germline V gene sequence: CDR1 MNHEY, CDR2 SVGAGI. This CDR3 is built from 13 residues. The V end was cut by 6 bases, the J end by 5 bases, with 11 bases between. CDR3 in amino acids: CASSGQFDQPQHF. The CDR3 nucleotides are TGTGCCAGCAGCGGACAGTTCGATCAGCCCCAGCATTTT.

This clone showed up just a few times. J is TRBJ2-1 and V is TRBV5-1; 12 bases fit TRBD2. CDR1 is SGHRS and CDR2 is YFSETQ in the germline V gene. The CDR3 is 16 residues long. V lost 2 bases and J lost 5; bases outside the gene matches: 5. The CDR3: CASSFQLAGGHNEQFF. The CDR3 DNA sequence: TGCGCCAGCAGCTTCCAACTAGCGGGGGGCCACAATGAGCAGTTCTTC.

This sequence joins TRBV28 and TRBJ1-2; 7 bases line up with TRBD1. This CDR3 contains 14 residues. V lost 3 bases and J lost 4; bases outside the gene matches: 5. Looked up from germline, CDR1 is MDHEN and CDR2 is SYDVKM. CDR3 nucleotide sequence: TGTGCCAGCAGTTTGTACCGGGACAGCTATGGCTACACCTTC. This encodes CASSLYRDSYGYTF.

This clone was observed a handful of times. The rearrangement links TRBV19 to TRBJ1-2; 7 nucleotides align to TRBD1. V shed 8 bases, J shed 0 bases, and the junction held 6 bases outside the gene matches. Germline CDR1 and CDR2: LNHDA and SQIVND (reference sequence). CDR3 length equals 14 residues. The CDR3 loop reads CASFTGVSNYGYTF. The CDR3 DNA reads as TGTGCCAGTTTTACAGGGGTTTCTAACTATGGCTACACCTTC.

Only a few counts were recorded for this clone. The genes are TRBV21-1 and TRBJ1-5. TRBV21-1 is deemed a pseudogene. There are 16 residues in the CDR3. DNA of the CDR3: TGTGCCAGCAGCTCCCTGGGCGGGGATAGCAATCAGCCCCAGCATTTT. Its translation is CASSSLGGDSNQPQHF.

The CDR3 sequence is CASSPRTGDDEQYF. In DNA form, the CDR3 reads TGCGCCAGCAGCCCCCGGACAGGGGATGACGAGCAGTACTTC. V and J are TRBV5-1 and TRBJ2-7, with TRBD1 matching over 9 bases. This CDR3 spans 14 amino acids. Trimming at V came to 4 bases and at J to 5 bases, leaving 7 bases not matched to a gene. Germline V gene data show CDR1 as SGHRS and CDR2 as YFSETQ. The whole variable domain, filled in from reference TRBV5-1 and TRBJ2-7, reads KAGVTQTPRYLIKTRGQQVTLSCSPISGHRSVSWYQQTPGQGLQFLFEYFSETQRNKGNFPGRFSGRQFSNSRSEMNVSTLELGDSALYLCASSPRTGDDEQYFGPGTRLTVT.

This clone was seen once. The gene calls are TRBV6-5 and TRBJ2-3; either TRBD1 or TRBD2 may supply D (6 bases each). V was clipped by 5 bases and J by 2 bases, with 11 bases between them. This CDR3 comprises 14 residues. Germline CDR1 is MNHEY and CDR2 is SVGAGI. This chain's CDR3 is CASSLGGSTDTQYF. CDR3 nucleotides: TGTGCCAGCAGTCTCGGGGGCTCCACAGATACGCAGTATTTT.

The chain links TRBV29-1 to TRBJ2-1, with TRBD2 matching over 12 bases. The CDR3 contains 15 residues. CDR1 and CDR2 from the germline V gene are SQVTM and ANQGSEA. Trimming took 6 bases from V and 3 from J; bases not matched to a gene: 6. DNA of the CDR3: TGCAGCGTGGGACTAGCGGGTGGCTTCTACAATGAGCAGTTCTTC. It is translated as CSVGLAGGFYNEQFF.

The V gene is TRBV28, the J gene TRBJ1-5, with a weak D call TRBD1 (6 bases). The CDR3 runs 16 residues. Germline CDR1 is MDHEN and CDR2 is SYDVKM. The V gene lost 6 bases and the J gene lost 2 bases, with 17 bases spanning the gap. In DNA, the CDR3 is TGTGCCAGCAGCGTATCACAGGGTCCCGGCAATCAGCCCCAGCATTTT. It translates to CASSVSQGPGNQPQHF.

This CDR3 reads CASSDRTSGREDTQYF. CDR3 coding DNA: TGTGCCAGCAGCGACAGGACTAGCGGGAGGGAAGATACGCAGTATTTT. The gene calls are TRBV9 and TRBJ2-3; the match to TRBD2 covers 15 bases. Germline CDR1 is SGDLS and CDR2 is YYNGEE. This CDR3 has 16 amino acids. Losses at the gene ends were 3 bases for V and 5 bases for J; bases not matched to a gene: 4.

The J gene is TRBJ2-3, the V gene TRBV7-9, with 7 bases matching TRBD1. J was trimmed by 0 bases and V by 4 bases; bases with no gene match: 4. The CDR3 spans 15 residues. CDR1 SEHNR and CDR2 FQNEAQ come from the germline V gene (reference sequence). CDR3 sequence (DNA): TGTGCCAGCAGCTACGGGGACAGCAGCACAGATACGCAGTATTTT. It codes for CASSYGDSSTDTQYF.

V is TRBV11-1 and J is TRBJ1-1; D unresolved. Trimming removed 1 base from V and 1 base from J, with 7 bases in between. The CDR3 extends over 14 amino acids. Germline CDR1 is SGHAT and CDR2 is FQDESV (reference sequence). In nucleotides, the CDR3 is TGTGCCAGCAGCTTAGGGGTAAAGAACACTGAAGCTTTCTTT. Amino acids: CASSLGVKNTEAFF.

V usage is TRBV5-6 and J usage is TRBJ1-1; TRBD1 agrees at 10 bases. Germline loops: CDR1 SGHDT, CDR2 YYEEEE. There are 16 residues in the CDR3. The ends lost 2 bases at V and 11 bases at J; junction bases unmatched: 15. The chain's CDR3 is CASSFRGDRGLRGAFF. CDR3 bases: TGTGCCAGCAGCTTCCGCGGGGACAGGGGCCTGAGGGGGGCTTTCTTT.

A single count supports this clone. The chain has TRBV9 and TRBJ2-3; TRBD1 matches 7 bases. V was clipped by 4 bases and J by 6 bases; unmatched bases: 14. Germline V gene sequence: CDR1 SGDLS, CDR2 YYNGEE. The CDR3 is 16 residues long. CDR3 bases: TGTGCCAGCAGCACGCAGACAGGGCAAGTTATGGATACGCAGTATTTT. Translated: CASSTQTGQVMDTQYF. The full variable domain, with the rest looked up from reference TRBV9 and TRBJ2-3, is DSGVTQTPKHLITATGQRVTLRCSPRSGDLSVYWYQQSLDQGLQFLIQYYNGEERAKGNILERFSAQQFPDLHSELNLSSLELGDSALYFCASSTQTGQVMDTQYFGPGTRLTVL.

The table lists this clone with a few counts. The chain is built from TRBV7-9 and TRBJ2-1; 7 bases are a match to TRBD2. Trimming removed 0 bases from V and 1 base from J; junction bases left unmatched: 3. The CDR3 runs 16 residues. The germline V gene encodes CDR1 SEHNR and CDR2 FQNEAQ (reference sequence). CDR3 region: CASSLAAGVSYNEQFF. Here the CDR3 DNA reads TGTGCCAGCAGCTTAGCCGCGGGGGTTTCCTACAATGAGCAGTTCTTC.

This chain joins TRBV27 and TRBJ1-1; D gene ambiguous. With 7 bases removed from V and 11 bases from J, the gap between germline ends came to 20 bases. The CDR3 consists of 13 residues. Germline values: CDR1 MNHEY, CDR2 SMNVEV (reference sequence). CDR3 nucleotide sequence: TGTGCCAGCACCTCAATGCGGCCCGTCTCGGCTTTCTTT. It yields the protein CASTSMRPVSAFF.